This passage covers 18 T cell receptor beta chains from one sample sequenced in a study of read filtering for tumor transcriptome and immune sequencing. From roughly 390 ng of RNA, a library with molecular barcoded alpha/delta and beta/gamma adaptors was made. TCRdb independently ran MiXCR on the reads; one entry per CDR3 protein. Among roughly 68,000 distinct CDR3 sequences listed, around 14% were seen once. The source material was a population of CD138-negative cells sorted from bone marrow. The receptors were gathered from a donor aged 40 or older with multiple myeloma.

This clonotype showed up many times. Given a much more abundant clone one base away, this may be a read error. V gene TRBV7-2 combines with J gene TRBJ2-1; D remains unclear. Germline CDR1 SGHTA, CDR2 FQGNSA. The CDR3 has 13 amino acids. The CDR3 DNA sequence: TGTGCCAGCGGCTTAGTAGGGCAGAATGAGCAGTTCTTC. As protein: CASGLVGQNEQFF. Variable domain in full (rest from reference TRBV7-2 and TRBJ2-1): GAGVSQSPSNKVTEKGKDVELRCDPISGHTALYWYRQSLGQGLEFLIYFQGNSAPDKSGLPSDRFSAERTGGSVSTLTIQRTQQEDSAVYLCASGLVGQNEQFFGPGTRLTVL.

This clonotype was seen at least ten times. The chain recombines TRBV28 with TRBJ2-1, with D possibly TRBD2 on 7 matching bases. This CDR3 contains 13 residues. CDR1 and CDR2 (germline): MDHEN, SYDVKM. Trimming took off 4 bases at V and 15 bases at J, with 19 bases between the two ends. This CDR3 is CASSSQGLAVMFF. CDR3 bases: TGTGCCAGCAGTTCCCAGGGGCTAGCGGTAATGTTCTTC.

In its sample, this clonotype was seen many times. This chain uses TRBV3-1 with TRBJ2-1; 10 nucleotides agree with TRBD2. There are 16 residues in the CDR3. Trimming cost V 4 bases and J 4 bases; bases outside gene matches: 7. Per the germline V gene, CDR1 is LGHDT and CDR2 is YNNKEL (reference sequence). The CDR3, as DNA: TGTGCCAGCAGCCTACTAGCGGGACTATTTTACAATGAGCAGTTCTTC. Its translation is CASSLLAGLFYNEQFF.

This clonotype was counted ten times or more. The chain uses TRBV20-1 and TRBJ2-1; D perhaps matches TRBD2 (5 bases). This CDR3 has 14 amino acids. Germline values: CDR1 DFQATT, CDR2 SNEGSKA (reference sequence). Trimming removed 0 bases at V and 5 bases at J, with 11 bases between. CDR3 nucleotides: TGCAGTGCTAGAGATCTGACTACCCACAATGAGCAGTTCTTC. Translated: CSARDLTTHNEQFF.

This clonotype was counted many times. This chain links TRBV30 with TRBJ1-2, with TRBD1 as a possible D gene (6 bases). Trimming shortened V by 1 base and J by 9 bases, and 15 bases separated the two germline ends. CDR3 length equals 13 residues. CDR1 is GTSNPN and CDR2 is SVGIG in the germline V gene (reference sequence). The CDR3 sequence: CAWSAGGGGSYTF. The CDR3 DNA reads TGTGCCTGGAGTGCGGGCGGGGGCGGAAGCTACACCTTC. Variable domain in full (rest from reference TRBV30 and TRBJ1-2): SQTIHQWPATLVQPVGSPLSLECTVEGTSNPNLYWYRQAAGRGLQLLFYSVGIGQISSEVPQNLSASRPQDRQFILSSKKLLLSDSGFYLCAWSAGGGGSYTFGSGTRLTVV.

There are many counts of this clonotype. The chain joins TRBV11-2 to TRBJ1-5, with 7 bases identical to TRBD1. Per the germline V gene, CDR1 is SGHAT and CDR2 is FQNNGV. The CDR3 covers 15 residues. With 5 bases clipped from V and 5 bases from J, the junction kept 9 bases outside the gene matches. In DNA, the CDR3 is TGTGCCAGCAGCAGAACAGGGGATCGGGATCAGCCCCAGCATTTT. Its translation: CASSRTGDRDQPQHF.

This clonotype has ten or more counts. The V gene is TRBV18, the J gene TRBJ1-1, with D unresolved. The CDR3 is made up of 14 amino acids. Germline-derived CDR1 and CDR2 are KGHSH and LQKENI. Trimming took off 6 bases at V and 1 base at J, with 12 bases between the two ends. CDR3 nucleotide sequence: TGTGCCAGCTCGCCCCAGGCCCCGAACACTGAAGCTTTCTTT. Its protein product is CASSPQAPNTEAFF.

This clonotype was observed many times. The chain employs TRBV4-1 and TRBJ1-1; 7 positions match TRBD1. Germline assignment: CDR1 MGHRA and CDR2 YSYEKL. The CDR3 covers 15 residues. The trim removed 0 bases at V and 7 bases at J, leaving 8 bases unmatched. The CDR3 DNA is TGCGCCAGCAGCCAAGATAACAGGGGAATTAGTGAAGCTTTCTTT. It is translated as CASSQDNRGISEAFF.

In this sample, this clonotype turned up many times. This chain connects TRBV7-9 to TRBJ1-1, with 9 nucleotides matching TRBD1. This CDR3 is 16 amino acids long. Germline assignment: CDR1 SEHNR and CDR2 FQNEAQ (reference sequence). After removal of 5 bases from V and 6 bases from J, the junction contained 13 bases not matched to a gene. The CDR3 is CASSETMGQGFAEAFF. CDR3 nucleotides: TGTGCCAGCAGCGAAACAATGGGACAGGGATTCGCTGAAGCTTTCTTT.

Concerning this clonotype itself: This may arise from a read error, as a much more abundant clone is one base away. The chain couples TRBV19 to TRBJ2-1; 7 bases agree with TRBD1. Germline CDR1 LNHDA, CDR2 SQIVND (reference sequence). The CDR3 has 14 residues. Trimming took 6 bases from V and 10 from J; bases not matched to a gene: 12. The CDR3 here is CASSTTGIIKEQFF. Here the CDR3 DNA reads TGTGCCAGTAGCACGACAGGGATTATCAAGGAGCAGTTCTTC.

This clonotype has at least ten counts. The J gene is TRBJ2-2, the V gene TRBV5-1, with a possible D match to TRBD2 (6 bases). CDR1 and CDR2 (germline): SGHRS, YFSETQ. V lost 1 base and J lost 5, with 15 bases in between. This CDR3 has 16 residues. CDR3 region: CASSLQHRRETGELFF. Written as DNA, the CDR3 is TGCGCCAGCAGCTTGCAACACAGGAGGGAGACCGGGGAGCTGTTTTTT.

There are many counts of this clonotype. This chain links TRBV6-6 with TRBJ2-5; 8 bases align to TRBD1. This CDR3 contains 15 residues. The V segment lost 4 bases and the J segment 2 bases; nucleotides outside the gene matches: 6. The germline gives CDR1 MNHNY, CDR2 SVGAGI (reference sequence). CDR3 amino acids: CASSFTRQGQETQYF. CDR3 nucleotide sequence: TGTGCCAGCAGTTTCACCCGACAGGGGCAAGAGACCCAGTACTTC.

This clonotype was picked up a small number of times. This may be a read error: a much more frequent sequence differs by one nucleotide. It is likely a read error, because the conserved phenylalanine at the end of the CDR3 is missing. CDR3 in DNA: TGCAGTGCTAGAGGGACAGGGGGCAATCAGCCCCAGCATTCT. Translated, it gives CSARGTGGNQPQHS. V is TRBV20-1 and J is TRBJ1-5; the match to TRBD1 covers 9 bases. Unmatched junction bases numbered 0, after V lost 1 base and J lost 2 bases. The CDR3 is 14 amino acids. In germline, CDR1 is DFQATT, CDR2 SNEGSKA (reference sequence).

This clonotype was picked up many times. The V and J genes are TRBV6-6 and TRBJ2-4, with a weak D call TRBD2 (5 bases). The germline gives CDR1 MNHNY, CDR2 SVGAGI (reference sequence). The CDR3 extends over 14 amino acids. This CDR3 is CGASPSLAKNIQYF. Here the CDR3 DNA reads TGTGGGGCTAGCCCCTCTTTAGCCAAAAACATTCAGTACTTC.

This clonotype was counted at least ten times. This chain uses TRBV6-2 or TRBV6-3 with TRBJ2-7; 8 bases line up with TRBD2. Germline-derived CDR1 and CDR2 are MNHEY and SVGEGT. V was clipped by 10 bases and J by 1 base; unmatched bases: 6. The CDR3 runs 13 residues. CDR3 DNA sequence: TGTGCCATAAAAAGCGGGAGTTCCTACGAGCAGTACTTC. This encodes CAIKSGSSYEQYF.

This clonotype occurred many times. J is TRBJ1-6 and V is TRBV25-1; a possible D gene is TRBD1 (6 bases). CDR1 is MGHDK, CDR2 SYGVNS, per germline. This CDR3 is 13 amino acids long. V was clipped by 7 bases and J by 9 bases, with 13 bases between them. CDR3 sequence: CASKGQSGSPLHF. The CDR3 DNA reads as TGTGCCAGCAAAGGACAGTCTGGTTCACCCCTCCACTTT.

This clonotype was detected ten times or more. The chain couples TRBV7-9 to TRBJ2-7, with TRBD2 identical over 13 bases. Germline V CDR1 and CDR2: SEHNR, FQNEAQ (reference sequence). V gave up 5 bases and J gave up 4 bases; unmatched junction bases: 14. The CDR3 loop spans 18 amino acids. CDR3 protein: CASSHRKGLAGPGYEQYF. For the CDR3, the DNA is TGTGCCAGCAGCCATCGTAAGGGACTAGCGGGACCCGGTTACGAGCAGTACTTC.

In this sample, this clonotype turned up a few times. For the CDR3, the DNA is TGTGCCAGCAGCTTGACTCAGGGGTCGGATGGCTACACCTTC. Translated: CASSLTQGSDGYTF. This chain links TRBV9 with TRBJ1-2, with D perhaps matching TRBD1 (6 bases). CDR1 and CDR2 from the germline V gene are SGDLS and YYNGEE. CDR3 length: 14 amino acids. V was clipped by 4 bases and J by 6 bases, with 16 bases between them.